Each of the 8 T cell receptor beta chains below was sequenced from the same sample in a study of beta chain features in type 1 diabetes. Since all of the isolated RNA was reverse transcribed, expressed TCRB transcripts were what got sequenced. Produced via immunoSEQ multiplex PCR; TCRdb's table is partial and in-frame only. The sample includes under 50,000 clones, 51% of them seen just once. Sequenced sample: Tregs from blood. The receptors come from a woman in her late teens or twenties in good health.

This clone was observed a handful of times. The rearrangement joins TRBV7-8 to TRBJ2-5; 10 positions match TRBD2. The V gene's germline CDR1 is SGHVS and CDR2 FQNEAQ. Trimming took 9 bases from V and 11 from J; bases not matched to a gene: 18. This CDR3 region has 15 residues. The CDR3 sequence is CASRKGAGGPGEQYF. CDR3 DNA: TGTGCCAGTAGGAAGGGAGCGGGAGGGCCAGGGGAGCAGTACTTC.

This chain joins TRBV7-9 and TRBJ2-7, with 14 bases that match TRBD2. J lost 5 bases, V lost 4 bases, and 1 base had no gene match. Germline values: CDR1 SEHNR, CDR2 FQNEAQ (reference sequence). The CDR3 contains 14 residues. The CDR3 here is CASSSGLAGDEQYF. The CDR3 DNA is TGTGCCAGCAGCTCGGGACTAGCGGGAGACGAGCAGTACTTC.

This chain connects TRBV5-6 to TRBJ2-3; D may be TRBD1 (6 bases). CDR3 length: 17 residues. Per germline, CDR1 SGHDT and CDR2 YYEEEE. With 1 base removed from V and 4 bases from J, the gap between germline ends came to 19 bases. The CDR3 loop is CASSLRWGNRVADTQYF. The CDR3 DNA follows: TGTGCCAGCAGCTTGAGGTGGGGGAACAGGGTTGCAGATACGCAGTATTTT.

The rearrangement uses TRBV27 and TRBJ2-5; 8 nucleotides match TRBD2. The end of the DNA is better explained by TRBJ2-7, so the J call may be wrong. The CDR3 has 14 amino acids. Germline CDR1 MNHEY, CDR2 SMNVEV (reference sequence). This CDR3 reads CASNRAGATYEQYF. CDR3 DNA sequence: TGTGCCAGCAACCGAGCGGGAGCTACCTACGAGCAGTACTTC.

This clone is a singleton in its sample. CDR3 sequence (DNA): TGTGCCAGCAGCTTTTCGGACTGGAGCAACGAGCAGTACTTC. Protein sequence: CASSFSDWSNEQYF. The chain combines TRBV5-4 with TRBJ2-5, with D possibly TRBD2 on 5 matching bases. The DNA end favors TRBJ2-7, so the J call may be wrong. CDR1 and CDR2 from the germline V gene are SGHNT and YYREEE (reference sequence). There are 14 residues in the CDR3.

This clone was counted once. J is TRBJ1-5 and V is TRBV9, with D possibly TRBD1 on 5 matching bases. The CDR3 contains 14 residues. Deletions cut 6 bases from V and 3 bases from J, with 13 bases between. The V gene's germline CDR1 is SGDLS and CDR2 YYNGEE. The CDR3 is CASNAGQDNQPQHF. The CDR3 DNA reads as TGTGCCAGCAACGCGGGGCAAGACAATCAGCCCCAGCATTTT.

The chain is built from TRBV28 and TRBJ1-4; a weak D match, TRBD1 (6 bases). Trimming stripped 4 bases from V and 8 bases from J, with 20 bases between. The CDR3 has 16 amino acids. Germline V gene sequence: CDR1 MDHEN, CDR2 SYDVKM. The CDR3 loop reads CASSSISDRQEEKLFF. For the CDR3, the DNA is TGTGCCAGCAGTTCGATATCGGACCGACAGGAGGAAAAACTGTTTTTT.

This chain's CDR3 is CASSLGVGAPNTEAFF. The CDR3 DNA is TGCGCCAGCAGCTTAGGTGTGGGGGCCCCTAACACTGAAGCTTTCTTT. This chain joins TRBV5-1 and TRBJ1-1; TRBD1 is a possible D gene (6 bases). Trimming removed 2 bases from V and 2 bases from J, with 16 bases in between. Germline V gene data show CDR1 as SGHRS and CDR2 as YFSETQ. The CDR3 consists of 16 residues.